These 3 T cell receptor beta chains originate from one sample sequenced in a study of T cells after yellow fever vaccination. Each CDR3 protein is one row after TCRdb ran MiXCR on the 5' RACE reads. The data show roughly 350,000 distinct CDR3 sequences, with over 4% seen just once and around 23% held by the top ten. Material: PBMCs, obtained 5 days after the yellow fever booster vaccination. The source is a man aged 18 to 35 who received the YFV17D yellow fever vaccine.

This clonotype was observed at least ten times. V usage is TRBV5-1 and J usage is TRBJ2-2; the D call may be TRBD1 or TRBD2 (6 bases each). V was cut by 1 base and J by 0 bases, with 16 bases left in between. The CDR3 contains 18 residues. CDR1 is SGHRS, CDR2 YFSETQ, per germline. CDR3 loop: CASSLSFGGKANTGELFF. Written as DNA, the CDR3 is TGCGCCAGCAGCTTGAGTTTCGGGGGCAAAGCGAACACCGGGGAGCTGTTTTTT. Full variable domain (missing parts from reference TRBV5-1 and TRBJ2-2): KAGVTQTPRYLIKTRGQQVTLSCSPISGHRSVSWYQQTPGQGLQFLFEYFSETQRNKGNFPGRFSGRQFSNSRSEMNVSTLELGDSALYLCASSLSFGGKANTGELFFGEGSRLTVL.

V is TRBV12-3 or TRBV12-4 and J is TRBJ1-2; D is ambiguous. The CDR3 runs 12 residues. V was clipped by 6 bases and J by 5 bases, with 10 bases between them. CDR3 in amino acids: CASSRRAYGYTF. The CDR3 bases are TGTGCCAGCAGCCGACGCGCATATGGCTACACCTTC.

CDR3 bases: TGCGCCAGCAGCCTTGAGCGGGGGCCGAGCACAGATACGCAGTATTTT. Encoded protein: CASSLERGPSTDTQYF. The gene calls are TRBV4-3 and TRBJ2-3, with TRBD2 identical over 8 bases. Losses at the gene ends were 4 bases for V and 0 bases for J; bases not matched to a gene: 6. Germline values: CDR1 LGHNA, CDR2 YSLEER. This CDR3 is built from 16 residues.